This TCR beta chain was sequenced in a study of Ad26.COV2.S vaccination and SARS-CoV-2 variants. The overall study: Each vaccinee took Ad26.COV2.S intramuscularly, once or twice 56 days apart.

Stated treatment: some 20 received Ad26.COV2.S at low or high dose, single or two shots; about 5 received placebo; per-sample allocation not given. Each sample was drawn 63 days after the first injection (of vaccine or placebo). The sample came from a Boston adult aged 18-55 years. The assay was immunoSEQ multiplex PCR, and TCRdb's table has in-frame clones only and misses some. Altogether 400,000 to 450,000 clones are present, 80% to 95% being singletons, with the ten largest covering 9% to 15%. Study-level results: Breadth and depth estimates from TCRs may understate total T cell responses.

Trimming took off 5 bases at V and 4 bases at J, with 8 bases between the two ends. This CDR3 comprises 12 residues. CDR1 and CDR2 from the germline V gene are SEHNR and FQNEAQ (reference sequence). A remark on this clone: The antigen is unknown.

Sequenced here: peripheral blood, sampled in a trial of Ad26.COV2.S vaccine versus placebo. The clonotype was recovered from a person between 18 and 65 years old who received the Ad26.COV2.S COVID-19 vaccine or a placebo. This chain joins TRBV7-9 and TRBJ2-5; D call uncertain. CDR3 protein: CASSEIGETQYF. Written as DNA, the CDR3 is TGTGCCAGCAGCGAGATAGGAGAGACCCAGTACTTC.